A selection of T cell receptor beta chains follows, all from one sample in a study of cytomegalovirus exposure and HLA in healthy donors. TCRdb's copy holds only in-frame clones and misses some; the assay was immunoSEQ multiplex PCR. Here the sample spans around 97,000 clones, less than 10% being singletons. The sample was PBMCs. All receptors come from a man aged 45-65 years in good health and CMV-seropositive. Each CDR3 is given with its conserved first and last residue. The D gene is left open where the match is weak.

cdr3_aa d_call v_call
CASSQVPGSAYEYF . TRBV4-2
CASSPSTSGVSTDTQYF TRBD2 TRBV18
CASSLDSNYGYTF . TRBV5-1
CASSGGFNPSNQPQHF . TRBV6-1
CASSSQPASGTRNEQFF TRBD2 TRBV7-8
CASRGDRGNTGELFF TRBD1 TRBV6-5
CASSQALGEFYEQYF . TRBV4-1
CASSLLGQLNTEAFF TRBD1 TRBV5-1
CASSTWTGASPNTGELFF TRBD1 TRBV25-1
CASVRNEVEQFF . TRBV10-2
CASSPGLEYEQYF TRBD2 TRBV7-3
CASSTRDRWTGGYTF TRBD1 TRBV19
CASSQDLLYRGPNEQYF TRBD1 TRBV4-1
CASSFGLTSGRIDGNNEQFF TRBD2 TRBV28
CATSSGSRGGKTGELFF TRBD2 TRBV15
CASSVQGGPQHF TRBD1 TRBV9
CASSLGTSGRYRTDTQYF TRBD2 TRBV11-2
CASSSNRAGEQYF . TRBV27
CASSRWGENSPLHF . TRBV11-2
CASSPRTGLNYGYTF TRBD1 TRBV27
CASSWTGTSRSNQPQHF . TRBV28
CASSAYLSSYEQYF . TRBV28
CASSQVGSSYEQYF . TRBV4-2
CAITGGLGLQYF TRBD2 TRBV10-3
CASSGDRGYYEQYF TRBD1 TRBV5-1
CSAGTGIF . TRBV20-1
CASSLASNSNQPQHF . TRBV7-2
CASSLAPGQPYEQYF . TRBV7-2
CASSSGLAGETQYF TRBD2 TRBV7-8
CASSSLTESSYEQYF . TRBV5-6
CAIRGGSETQYF TRBD2 TRBV10-3